This T cell receptor beta chain was retrieved from a study of blood T cells in healthy people across ages. Study results and caveats: Roughly linear age-related decline in beta diversity appeared, significant by age around 38.

Regarding this clonotype: As yet, its antigen is unknown.

Using a J-beta primer mix together with a sample-barcoded 5' primer, a second PCR was run for about 6 to 12 cycles. Every molecule of cDNA carried a tag from a template-switch adaptor with 12 random nucleotides. Via MiXCR, TCRdb re-called the 5' RACE reads, giving one row per CDR3 protein. The table lists 920,000 or so distinct CDR3 sequences, around 45% of them singletons, with under 20% in the top ten. Per the germline V gene, CDR1 is DFQATT and CDR2 is SNEGSKA (reference sequence). With 6 bases clipped from V and 5 bases from J, the junction kept 8 bases outside the gene matches. The CDR3 spans 15 residues.

Sequencing was done on a sample of blood. The chain joins TRBV20-1 to TRBJ2-3, with 13 bases that match TRBD2. This receptor was obtained from a woman aged 60-75 years in good health. The CDR3 DNA sequence: TGCAGTGCCCTTGGGACTAGCGGGAATGTAGATACGCAGTATTTT. It yields the protein CSALGTSGNVDTQYF.